This entry lists 5 T cell receptor beta chains sequenced from one sample in a study of identical twins (dated by TCRdb to 2016 to 2017). The library was made by 5' RACE. For sequencing, an Illumina HiSeq 2000 was employed. TCRdb reworked the public reads: Q25 trimming with fastp, MiXCR clone assembly, productive beta chains retained. A single entry per CDR3 protein holds the most common genes and DNA from its merged rows. The sample table contains 400,000 to 500,000 distinct CDR3 sequences; only one count was recorded for roughly an eighth of them. Approximately 0.98% of the sample is in the top ten clones. The same data also went into a second study, on yellow fever vaccine responses in identical twins.

Sample: CD4+ T cells sorted from blood. These receptors were obtained from a woman aged 18-35 years in good health.

V is TRBV6-5 and J is TRBJ2-3, with D unclear. V dropped 4 bases and J dropped 4 bases, with 12 bases sitting between them. CDR3 length: 14 residues. Per the germline V gene, CDR1 is MNHEY and CDR2 is SVGAGI. The CDR3 nucleotides are TGTGCCAGCAGTTCGACCCGCAGAGCAGATACGCAGTATTTT. It codes for CASSSTRRADTQYF.

The chain is built from TRBV29-1 and TRBJ2-3; 10 nucleotides agree with TRBD1. This CDR3 is built from 13 residues. CDR1 is SQVTM and CDR2 is ANQGSEA in the germline V gene. V shed 8 bases and J 1 base; nucleotides not matched to a gene: 3. As DNA, the CDR3 is TGCAGCACGACAGGGGGCGGCACAGATACGCAGTATTTT. Its translation is CSTTGGGTDTQYF.

The table lists this clonotype with many counts. CDR3 sequence reads: CASSLLQGQDYGYTF. The DNA for the CDR3 is TGTGCCAGCAGTTTACTCCAGGGACAAGACTATGGCTACACCTTC. The chain carries TRBV12-3 or TRBV12-4 and TRBJ1-2; possibly TRBD1 for D (6 bases). This CDR3 is 15 amino acids long. Trimming left V 2 bases short and J 3 bases short, with 13 bases between.

This clonotype was counted at least ten times. The V and J genes are TRBV12-3 or TRBV12-4 and TRBJ2-1; TRBD2 matches at 11 bases. The CDR3 spans 20 residues. Germline trimming cut 3 bases from V and 1 base from J; bases unmatched to any gene: 14. CDR3 nucleotides: TGTGCCAGCAGTTTCCCCACACTAGCGGGGGAGAGAAGGTCCTACAATGAGCAGTTCTTC. It encodes CASSFPTLAGERRSYNEQFF.

This clonotype was found a few times. V is TRBV29-1 and J is TRBJ1-2; D ambiguous. The V and J ends lost 5 bases and 0 bases respectively, with 10 bases between them. The CDR3 runs to 13 residues. Germline CDR1 SQVTM, CDR2 ANQGSEA. For the CDR3, the DNA is TGCAGCGTTAAGACCGATCCTAACTATGGCTACACCTTC. Its translation is CSVKTDPNYGYTF.